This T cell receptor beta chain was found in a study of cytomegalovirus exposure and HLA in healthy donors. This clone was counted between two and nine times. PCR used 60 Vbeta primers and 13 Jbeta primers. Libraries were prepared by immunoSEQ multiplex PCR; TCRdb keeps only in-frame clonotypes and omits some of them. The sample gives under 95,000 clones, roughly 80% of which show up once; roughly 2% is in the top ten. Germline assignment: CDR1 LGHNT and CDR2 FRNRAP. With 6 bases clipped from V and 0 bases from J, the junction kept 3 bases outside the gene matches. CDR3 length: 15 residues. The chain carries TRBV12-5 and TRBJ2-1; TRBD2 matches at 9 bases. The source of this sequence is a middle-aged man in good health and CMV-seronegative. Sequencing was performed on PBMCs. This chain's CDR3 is CASGLAGPSYNEQFF. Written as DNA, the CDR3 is TGTGCTAGTGGCCTAGCGGGGCCCTCCTACAATGAGCAGTTCTTC.